Detailed here is one T cell receptor (beta chain). Its antigen is unidentified. The CDR3 covers 13 residues. The J segment lost 5 bases and the V segment lost 4 bases, leaving 4 bases of the junction unmatched. In germline, CDR1 is SGDLS, CDR2 YYNGEE. Measured with immunoSEQ multiplex PCR; TCRdb has only the in-frame clones, and not every one. The sample carries about 120,000 clones, approximately 88% recorded once. This entry belongs to a study of cytomegalovirus exposure and HLA in healthy donors. Study results and limitations: Most TCR sequences showed up rarely, but some public TCRs showed up in many donors.

The sample consisted of PBMCs. The chain joins TRBV9 to TRBJ2-5; 8 nucleotides agree with TRBD1. This TCR was recovered from a woman aged 25 to 39 in good health and CMV-seropositive. The CDR3 loop reads CASSRTGTETQYF. CDR3 nucleotide sequence: TGTGCCAGCAGCCGGACAGGGACCGAGACCCAGTACTTC.